The rows below give T cell receptor beta chains drawn from one sample of a study of CD8 T cells in cerebrospinal fluid in Alzheimer's disease. TCRdb reprocessed the 10x single-cell sequencing reads and stores each CDR3 protein as one record, lacking DNA. This sample's table reports 1,500 to 2,000 distinct CDR3 sequences. Sequenced sample: cerebrospinal fluid. Receptors were obtained from a human donor with mild cognitive impairment. Each CDR3 is given with its conserved first and last residue. The order of the fields is clone size, J gene, V gene, CDR3 protein. The listing skips clone size in some rows; elsewhere it reads once, few, many or a size class.

abundance: NA
j_gene: TRBJ1-4
v_gene: TRBV18
CDR3aa: CASSYYGGTLFF

abundance: medium-sized
j_gene: TRBJ2-1
v_gene: TRBV18
CDR3aa: CASSPGLAGGPVEQFF

abundance: medium-sized
j_gene: TRBJ1-4
v_gene: TRBV28
CDR3aa: CASTKTAATNEKLFF

abundance: medium-sized
j_gene: TRBJ2-3
v_gene: TRBV12-3/TRBV12-4
CDR3aa: CASRTLEEADTQYF

abundance: medium-sized
j_gene: TRBJ2-7
v_gene: TRBV3-1
CDR3aa: CASSSGTSGRIYEQYF

abundance: medium-sized
j_gene: TRBJ2-4
v_gene: TRBV28
CDR3aa: CASRPDGISGRNIQYF

abundance: NA
j_gene: TRBJ1-4
v_gene: TRBV2
CDR3aa: CASNLQGINEKLFF

abundance: medium-sized
j_gene: TRBJ1-4
v_gene: TRBV29-1
CDR3aa: CSVPDLTNEKLFF

abundance: medium-sized
j_gene: TRBJ1-5
v_gene: TRBV12-3/TRBV12-4
CDR3aa: CASSLPPQPQHF

abundance: medium-sized
j_gene: TRBJ2-2
v_gene: TRBV5-1
CDR3aa: CASSLGLAGLTGELFF

abundance: medium-sized
j_gene: TRBJ2-3
v_gene: TRBV9
CDR3aa: CASSASGKLDTQYF

abundance: large
j_gene: TRBJ2-2
v_gene: TRBV2
CDR3aa: CASSYTDTGELFF

abundance: medium-sized
j_gene: TRBJ2-1
v_gene: TRBV2
CDR3aa: CASTTGFYNEQFF

abundance: medium-sized
j_gene: TRBJ2-7
v_gene: TRBV28
CDR3aa: CASSPPGLPYEQYF

abundance: NA
j_gene: TRBJ2-4
v_gene: TRBV3-1
CDR3aa: CASTCRERGNIQYF

abundance: NA
j_gene: TRBJ1-5
v_gene: TRBV19
CDR3aa: CASSIYQEYSNQPQHF

abundance: medium-sized
j_gene: TRBJ2-4
v_gene: TRBV15
CDR3aa: CATSTGVAKNIQYF

abundance: medium-sized
j_gene: TRBJ1-1
v_gene: TRBV7-8
CDR3aa: CASSLTRQGWTEAFF

abundance: medium-sized
j_gene: TRBJ1-5
v_gene: TRBV2
CDR3aa: CASSEASGDQPQHF

abundance: medium-sized
j_gene: TRBJ1-2
v_gene: TRBV10-3
CDR3aa: CAISRGGMGYGYTF

abundance: medium-sized
j_gene: TRBJ1-1
v_gene: TRBV11-2
CDR3aa: CASSPGRGRIAEAFF

abundance: medium-sized
j_gene: TRBJ2-7
v_gene: TRBV5-5
CDR3aa: CASSLGTAEQYF

abundance: NA
j_gene: TRBJ1-1
v_gene: TRBV2
CDR3aa: CASTQGRTNTEAFF

abundance: medium-sized
j_gene: TRBJ1-2
v_gene: TRBV25-1
CDR3aa: CASSWGGGDGYTF

abundance: NA
j_gene: TRBJ2-7
v_gene: TRBV14
CDR3aa: CASSQAYSYEQYF

abundance: large
j_gene: TRBJ2-3
v_gene: TRBV14
CDR3aa: CASSQERGGTDTQYF

abundance: medium-sized
j_gene: TRBJ2-7
v_gene: TRBV4-2
CDR3aa: CASSQALAGYEQYF

abundance: medium-sized
j_gene: TRBJ2-6
v_gene: TRBV24-1
CDR3aa: CATSDATRTGANVLTF

abundance: large
j_gene: TRBJ2-1
v_gene: TRBV5-1
CDR3aa: CASSFGQTYNEQFF

abundance: NA
j_gene: TRBJ1-4
v_gene: TRBV7-9
CDR3aa: CASSFTNEKLFF

abundance: medium-sized
j_gene: TRBJ1-5
v_gene: TRBV20-1
CDR3aa: CSARDPVSRNLNQPQHF

abundance: medium-sized
j_gene: TRBJ1-4
v_gene: TRBV19
CDR3aa: CASSSRTGREKLFF

abundance: medium-sized
j_gene: TRBJ2-1
v_gene: TRBV28
CDR3aa: CASSLSWAGGSYNEQFF

abundance: medium-sized
j_gene: TRBJ2-4
v_gene: TRBV6-1
CDR3aa: CASSARTNIQYF

abundance: medium-sized
j_gene: TRBJ1-1
v_gene: TRBV28
CDR3aa: CASISRQGVGNTEAFF

abundance: medium-sized
j_gene: TRBJ2-3
v_gene: TRBV27
CDR3aa: CASRTGQGASDTQYF

abundance: large
j_gene: TRBJ2-7
v_gene: TRBV7-8
CDR3aa: CASSLGGGLAGGAYEQYF

abundance: medium-sized
j_gene: TRBJ2-5
v_gene: TRBV7-9
CDR3aa: CASSRIGQPQETQYF

abundance: large
j_gene: TRBJ1-1
v_gene: TRBV7-6
CDR3aa: CASSSRQGETEAFF

abundance: medium-sized
j_gene: TRBJ1-6
v_gene: TRBV25-1
CDR3aa: CASSPTGGGSPLHF

abundance: NA
j_gene: TRBJ2-5
v_gene: TRBV7-3
CDR3aa: CASSLTGGWSETQYF

abundance: medium-sized
j_gene: TRBJ2-7
v_gene: TRBV28
CDR3aa: CASRTLVQRETEQYF

abundance: medium-sized
j_gene: TRBJ2-1
v_gene: TRBV4-1
CDR3aa: CASSQVPSYNEQFF

abundance: medium-sized
j_gene: TRBJ1-1
v_gene: TRBV15
CDR3aa: CATSLGEAAAFF

abundance: large
j_gene: TRBJ2-5
v_gene: TRBV3-1
CDR3aa: CASSPPGARGETQYF

abundance: medium-sized
j_gene: TRBJ1-6
v_gene: TRBV13
CDR3aa: CASSPGQAAPLHF

abundance: medium-sized
j_gene: TRBJ1-2
v_gene: TRBV7-9
CDR3aa: CASSLSQADVGGYTF

abundance: large
j_gene: TRBJ1-5
v_gene: TRBV28
CDR3aa: CASTYSGVISNQPQHF

abundance: NA
j_gene: TRBJ2-2
v_gene: TRBV28
CDR3aa: CASSSHRPNTGELFF

abundance: large
j_gene: TRBJ1-6
v_gene: TRBV27
CDR3aa: CASSIRQGGENSPLHF